The 9 T cell receptor beta chains presented below share a single source sample, sequenced in a study of blood T cell repertoires in COVID-19. Using immunoSEQ multiplex PCR, the repertoire was profiled, and TCRdb retains in-frame clones only, with some absent. Among around 120,000 clones listed, over 75% were seen once. The sample consisted of peripheral blood. The source is a man between 70 and 80 years old with active or convalescent COVID-19.

The rearrangement uses TRBV5-1 and TRBJ2-5; TRBD2 matches 8 bases. V was pared by 0 bases and J by 4 bases, with 5 bases of the junction left unmatched. The CDR3 contains 15 residues. Germline CDR1 SGHRS, CDR2 YFSETQ. The CDR3: CASSLDGRAGETQYF. Written as DNA, the CDR3 is TGCGCCAGCAGCTTGGACGGGAGGGCCGGAGAGACCCAGTACTTC.

The chain carries TRBV24-1 and TRBJ2-7; weak D call: TRBD2 (6 bases). This CDR3 is 15 amino acids long. The V gene lost 9 bases and the J gene lost 3 bases, with 20 bases spanning the gap. Germline-derived CDR1 and CDR2 are KGHDR and SFDVKD. CDR3 DNA: TGTGCCACCGGGTCCTCACCGGGGGTCCTCTACGAGCAGTACTTC. Encoded protein: CATGSSPGVLYEQYF.

The rearrangement uses TRBV6-6 and TRBJ2-2; weak D call: TRBD2 (6 bases). CDR3 length: 15 amino acids. In germline, CDR1 is MNHNY, CDR2 SVGAGI (reference sequence). Trimming removed 4 bases at V and 1 base at J, with 10 bases between. CDR3 bases: TGTGCCAGCAGTTTTGGGGGAGGGAACACCGGGGAGCTGTTTTTT. It yields the protein CASSFGGGNTGELFF.

This rearrangement joins TRBV27 to TRBJ1-4; possibly TRBD1 for D (5 bases). The CDR3 totals 15 residues. Deletions cut 1 base from V and 8 bases from J, with 14 bases between. Germline CDR1 and CDR2: MNHEY and SMNVEV (reference sequence). The CDR3 here is CASSLFPQGREKLFF. The CDR3, as DNA: TGTGCCAGCAGTTTATTCCCCCAGGGTCGCGAAAAACTGTTTTTT.

In the case of this clone: Within the sample, other DNA sequences also encode this same CDR3. The chain uses TRBV18 and TRBJ2-7; D not resolved. The germline CDR1 and CDR2 sequences are KGHSH and LQKENI. CDR3 length: 12 amino acids. Trimming shortened V by 2 bases and J by 7 bases, and 9 bases separated the two germline ends. This CDR3 is CASSPGQSEQYF. The CDR3 nucleotides read TGTGCCAGCTCACCAGGTCAGTCAGAGCAGTACTTC.

Concerning this clone: In the same sample, other DNA sequences code for this CDR3. The chain recombines TRBV7-3 with TRBJ1-1; perhaps TRBD1 as D (5 bases). Germline V gene sequence: CDR1 SGHTA, CDR2 FQGTGA. Trimming removed 3 bases at V and 1 base at J, with 6 bases between. The CDR3 is 13 residues long. The CDR3: CASSFGGNTEAFF. CDR3 coding DNA: TGTGCCAGCAGCTTCGGGGGGAACACTGAAGCTTTCTTT.

V usage is TRBV6-5 and J usage is TRBJ1-2, with D possibly being TRBD1 (6 bases). Trimming pared 5 bases from V and 4 bases from J, leaving 11 bases between. The germline CDR1 and CDR2 sequences are MNHEY and SVGAGI. This CDR3 region has 13 residues. The CDR3 loop reads CASSKYRVYGYTF. The CDR3 DNA follows: TGTGCCAGCAGTAAATACAGGGTCTATGGCTACACCTTC.

CDR3 in amino acids: CASSLSRGVNDPQYF. The CDR3 nucleotides read TGTGCCAGCAGTTTATCGAGAGGAGTAAATGATCCGCAGTATTTT. This rearrangement joins TRBV28 to TRBJ2-3, with unresolved D. CDR3 length equals 15 residues. V dropped 1 base and J dropped 10 bases, with 18 bases sitting between them. Germline CDR1 is MDHEN and CDR2 is SYDVKM.

This sequence joins TRBV5-5 and TRBJ2-3; 8 nucleotides match TRBD1. The CDR3 runs to 17 residues. Trimming removed 4 bases from V and 0 bases from J; junction bases left unmatched: 10. The germline gives CDR1 SGHKS, CDR2 YYEKEE (reference sequence). CDR3 nucleotides: TGTGCCAGCAGCCCACTACCGAGACAGGGGAGCACAGATACGCAGTATTTT. Protein sequence: CASSPLPRQGSTDTQYF. The full variable domain, its missing parts supplied by reference TRBV5-5 and TRBJ2-3, is DAGVTQSPTHLIKTRGQQVTLRCSPISGHKSVSWYQQVLGQGPQFIFQYYEKEERGRGNFPDRFSARQFPNYSSELNVNALLLGDSALYLCASSPLPRQGSTDTQYFGPGTRLTVL.